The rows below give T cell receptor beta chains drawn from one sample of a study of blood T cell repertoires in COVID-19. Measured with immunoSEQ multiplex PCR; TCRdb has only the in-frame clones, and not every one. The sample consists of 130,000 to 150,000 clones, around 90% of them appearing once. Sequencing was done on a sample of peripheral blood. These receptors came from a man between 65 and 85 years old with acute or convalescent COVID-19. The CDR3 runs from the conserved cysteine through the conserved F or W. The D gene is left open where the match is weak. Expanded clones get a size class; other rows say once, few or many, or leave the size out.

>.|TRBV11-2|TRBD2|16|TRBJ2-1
TGTGCCAGCAGCTTGGCTAGCGGGAGAGTACTAAATGAGCAGTTCTTC
CASSLASGRVLNEQFF
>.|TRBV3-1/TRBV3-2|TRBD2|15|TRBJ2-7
TGTGCCAGCAGCCAAGGCCTAGCGGTTTCCTACGAGCAGTACTTC
CASSQGLAVSYEQYF
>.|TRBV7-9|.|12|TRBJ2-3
TGTGCCAGCAGCTGGATGCGGGATACGCAGTATTTT
CASSWMRDTQYF
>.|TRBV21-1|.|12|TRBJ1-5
TGCACGTCCAAGCGGTACAATCAGCCCCAGCATTTT
CTSKRYNQPQHF
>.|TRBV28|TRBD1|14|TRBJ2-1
TGTGCCAGCAGTTTATCCCTTAGACGGGACAGTAAGTTCTTC
CASSLSLRRDSKFF
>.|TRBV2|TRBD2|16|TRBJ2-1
TGTGCCAGCAGTGAAAGGGGACTAGCGAGCTACAATGAGCAGTTCTTC
CASSERGLASYNEQFF
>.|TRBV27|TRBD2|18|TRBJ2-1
TGTGCCAGCACCCCGGGGGGCCCTGGAGCGGGAGGTTACAATGAGCAGTTCTTC
CASTPGGPGAGGYNEQFF
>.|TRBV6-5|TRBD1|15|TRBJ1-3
TGTGCCAGCATGCCAGGACAGGGCCCTGGAAACACCATATATTTT
CASMPGQGPGNTIYF
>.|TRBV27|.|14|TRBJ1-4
TGTGCCAGCAGTCCCTTGGACAGTACGGAAAAACTGTTTTTT
CASSPLDSTEKLFF
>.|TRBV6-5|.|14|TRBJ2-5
TGTGCCAGCAGCAAGGAGATCAAAATAAGGACCCAGTACTTC
CASSKEIKIRTQYF
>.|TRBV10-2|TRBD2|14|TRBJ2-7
TGCGCCAGCCGGCCTAGCGGGAGGGACTACGAGCAGTACTTC
CASRPSGRDYEQYF
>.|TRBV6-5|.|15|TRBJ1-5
TGTGCCAGCAGACTACAGGAGTATAGCAATCAGCCCCAGCATTTT
CASRLQEYSNQPQHF
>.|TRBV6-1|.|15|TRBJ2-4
TGTGCCAGCAGTGAACTCCAGGGAACCAAAAACATTCAGTACTTC
CASSELQGTKNIQYF
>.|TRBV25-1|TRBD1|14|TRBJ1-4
TGTGCCAGCAGTCAAGAGACAGGGGATGAAAAACTGTTTTTT
CASSQETGDEKLFF
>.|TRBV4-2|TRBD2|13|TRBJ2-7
TGTGCCAGCAGCCAGTCTAGCGGGGCCGAGCAGTACTTC
CASSQSSGAEQYF
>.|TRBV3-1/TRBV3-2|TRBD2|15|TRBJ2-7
TGTGCCAGCAGCCAACGTGCAGGGACTATCTACGAGCAGTACTTC
CASSQRAGTIYEQYF
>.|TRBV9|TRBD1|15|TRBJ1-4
TGTGCCAGCAGCTCGAGGGGGACAGGGGATGAAAAACTGTTTTTT
CASSSRGTGDEKLFF
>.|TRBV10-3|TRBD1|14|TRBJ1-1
TGTGCCATCAGTGATTACAATGGACAGGCGGGAGCTTTCTTT
CAISDYNGQAGAFF
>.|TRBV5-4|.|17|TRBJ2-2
TGTGCCAGCAGCCCAACGAACAGGGTCCGGAACACCGGGGAGCTGTTTTTT
CASSPTNRVRNTGELFF
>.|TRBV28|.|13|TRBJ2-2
TGTGCCACCCCGGGCGCGGGGACCGGGGAGCTGTTTTTT
CATPGAGTGELFF
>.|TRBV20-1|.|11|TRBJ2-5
TGCAGTGCGAGGGACCAAGAGACCCAGTACTTC
CSARDQETQYF
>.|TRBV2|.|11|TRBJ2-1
TGTGCCAGCACTCCAGGGTTGGAGCAGTTCTTC
CASTPGLEQFF
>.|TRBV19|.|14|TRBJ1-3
TGTGCCAGTAGTCTAGGGTCGGCTGGAAACACCATATATTTT
CASSLGSAGNTIYF
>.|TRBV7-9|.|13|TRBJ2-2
TGTGCCAGCAGCCCCTCGGCAGGCGGGGAGCTGTTTTTT
CASSPSAGGELFF
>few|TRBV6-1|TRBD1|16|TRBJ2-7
TGTGCCAGCAGTGAAGCGCAATGGGGACAGACCTACGAGCAGTACTTC
CASSEAQWGQTYEQYF
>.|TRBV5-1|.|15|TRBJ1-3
TGCGCCAGCAGCTTGCAGGGAAACTCTGGAAACACCATATATTTT
CASSLQGNSGNTIYF
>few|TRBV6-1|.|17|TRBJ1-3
TGTGCCAGCAGTGAAACGACGGGGGGTTTCTCTGGAAACACCATATATTTT
CASSETTGGFSGNTIYF
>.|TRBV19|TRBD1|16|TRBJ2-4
TGTGCCAGTAGTATTGATACGGGACAGGGGACAAACATTCAGTACTTC
CASSIDTGQGTNIQYF
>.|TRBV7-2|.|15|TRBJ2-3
TGTGCCAGCAGCTTAGACAGGTTTTCCGGAGATACGCAGTATTTT
CASSLDRFSGDTQYF
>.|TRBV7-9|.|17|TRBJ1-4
TGTGCCAGCAGTCTGAAGGGGCGCTTATCGGCTAATGAAAAACTGTTTTTT
CASSLKGRLSANEKLFF
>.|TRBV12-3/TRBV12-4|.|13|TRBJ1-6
TGTGCCAGCGGCCCAGGGGCTAATTCACCCCTCCACTTT
CASGPGANSPLHF
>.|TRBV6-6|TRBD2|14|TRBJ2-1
TGTGCCAGCACTCGAACGGCGGGGGGGGGCGAGCAGTTCTTC
CASTRTAGGGEQFF
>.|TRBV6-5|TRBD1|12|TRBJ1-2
TGTGCCAGCAGTACGGACAGGGATGGCTACACCTTC
CASSTDRDGYTF
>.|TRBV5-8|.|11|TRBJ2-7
TGTGCCAGCAGCGTGGCGGTGGAGCAGTACTTC
CASSVAVEQYF
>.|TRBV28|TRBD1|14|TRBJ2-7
TGTGCCAGCAGTCCCGGGGACAGAAACTACGAGCAGTACTTC
CASSPGDRNYEQYF
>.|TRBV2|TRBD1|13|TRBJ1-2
TGTGCCAGCAGAGGACAGGCGGACTATGGCTACACCTTC
CASRGQADYGYTF
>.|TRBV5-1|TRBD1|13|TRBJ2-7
TGCGCCAGCGCCTCGGGGACAGGGGTCGAGCAGTACTTC
CASASGTGVEQYF
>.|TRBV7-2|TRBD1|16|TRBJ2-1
TGTGCCAGCAGCCTCAGGGGGACAGGGTATGTCAATGAGCAGTTCTTC
CASSLRGTGYVNEQFF
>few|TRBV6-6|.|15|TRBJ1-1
TGTGCCAGCAGCCAAACAGGGTTCTTCAACACTGAAGCTTTCTTT
CASSQTGFFNTEAFF
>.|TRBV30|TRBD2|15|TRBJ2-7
TGTGCCTGGAGTTTCTCGACTAGCGGGCCCGCGGAGCAGTACTTC
CAWSFSTSGPAEQYF
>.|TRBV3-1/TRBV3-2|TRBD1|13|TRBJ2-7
TGTGCCAGCAGCCCACAGGGGGCCTACGAGCAGTACTTC
CASSPQGAYEQYF
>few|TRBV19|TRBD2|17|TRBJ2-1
TGTGCCAGTAGTACCAGGGGACTAGCGGGAAGTAGTAAGGAGCAGTTCTTC
CASSTRGLAGSSKEQFF
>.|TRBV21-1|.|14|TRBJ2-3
TGTGCCAGTACAGCGGGGGGCCAAGGAGATACGCAGTATTTT
CASTAGGQGDTQYF
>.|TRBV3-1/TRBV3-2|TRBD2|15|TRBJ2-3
TGTGCCAGCAGCCGACTAGCGGGAGCTGGAGATACGCAGTATTTT
CASSRLAGAGDTQYF
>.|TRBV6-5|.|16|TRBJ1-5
TGTGCCAGCAGTTACATACCAGGGGCTACCAATCAGCCCCAGCATTTT
CASSYIPGATNQPQHF
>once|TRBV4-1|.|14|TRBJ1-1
TGCGCCAGCAGCCACAGGACAGTGGACACTGAAGCTTTCTTT
CASSHRTVDTEAFF
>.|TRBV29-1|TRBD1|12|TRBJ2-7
TGCAGCGTCCTGACAGGGTCGTACGAGCAGTACTTC
CSVLTGSYEQYF
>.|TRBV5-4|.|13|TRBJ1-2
TGTGCCAGCAGCTTTTCGGGAAACTATGGCTACACCTTC
CASSFSGNYGYTF
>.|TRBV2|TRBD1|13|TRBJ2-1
TGTGCCAGCAACAGGGGTGGGTACAATGAGCAGTTCTTC
CASNRGGYNEQFF
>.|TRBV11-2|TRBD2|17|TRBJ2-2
TGTGCCAGCAGCTTTGGCCTAGCGGGAGTTGGCACCGGGGAGCTGTTTTTT
CASSFGLAGVGTGELFF
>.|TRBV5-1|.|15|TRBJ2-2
TGCGCCAGCAGCTTGGGACATGCCAACACCGGGGAGCTGTTTTTT
CASSLGHANTGELFF
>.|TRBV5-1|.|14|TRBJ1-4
TGCGCCAGCAGCCTTAGATCTCTTAGCGAAAAACTGTTTTTT
CASSLRSLSEKLFF
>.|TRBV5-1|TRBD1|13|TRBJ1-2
TGCGCCAGCAGCTCTCAGGGGGCTGACGGCTACACCTTC
CASSSQGADGYTF
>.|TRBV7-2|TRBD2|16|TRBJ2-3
TGTGCCAGCAGCATCCAAGCGGGACCCCCAACAGATACGCAGTATTTT
CASSIQAGPPTDTQYF
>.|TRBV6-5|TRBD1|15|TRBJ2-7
TGTGCCAGCAGTTACGGGACAGGGATTCGGTACGAGCAGTACTTC
CASSYGTGIRYEQYF
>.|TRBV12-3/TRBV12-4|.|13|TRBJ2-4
TGTGCCAGCAGTTTACACAGGGCAGACATTCAGTACTTC
CASSLHRADIQYF
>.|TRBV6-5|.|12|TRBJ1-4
TGTGCCAGCAGAGAGAATAATGAAAAACTGTTTTTT
CASRENNEKLFF